These 4 T cell receptor beta chains originate from one sample sequenced in a study of early T cells in non-severe SARS-CoV-2 infection listed by TCRdb under 2021. The library was produced with 5' RACE. The reads were generated on a NextSeq 500. The raw public data were reprocessed by TCRdb itself: fastp quality trimming at Q25, MiXCR clonotype calling, in-frame beta chains only. Entries are consolidated by CDR3 protein sequence, retaining the most common genes and DNA. In this sample the table shows 50,000 to 60,000 distinct CDR3 sequences, approximately 7.7% of which occur a single time. The ten largest clones represent 3% to 4% of the sample. The sequenced material came from whole blood. The source is an adult who was a healthcare worker with PCR-confirmed SARS-CoV-2 infection or an uninfected control (not recorded which).

This rearrangement joins TRBV7-3 to TRBJ2-7; possible D gene TRBD2, 6 bases. V was shortened by 2 bases and J by 2 bases, with 13 bases between the two germline ends. This CDR3 contains 15 residues. The V gene's germline CDR1 is SGHTA and CDR2 FQGTGA. The CDR3 region is CASSLGAGPAYEQYF. As DNA, the CDR3 is TGTGCCAGCAGCTTAGGGGCGGGACCTGCCTACGAGCAGTACTTC.

The chain joins TRBV14 to TRBJ2-1, with D possibly being TRBD2 (5 bases). CDR1 and CDR2 (germline): SGHDN, FVKESK. This CDR3 is built from 16 residues. The ends were cut back, 0 bases at V and 3 bases at J, with 12 bases in the middle. DNA of the CDR3: TGTGCCAGCAGCCAAGATCGAGGGAGAGTCTACAATGAGCAGTTCTTC. Translation gives CASSQDRGRVYNEQFF.

The J gene is TRBJ2-7, the V gene TRBV4-1, with 8 bases fitting TRBD2. CDR3 size: 15 residues. V lost 1 base, J lost 2 bases, and 4 bases stayed unmatched. The germline CDR1 and CDR2 sequences are MGHRA and YSYEKL. The CDR3 DNA is TGCGCCAGCAGCCAAGTGAATAGCGGGGCCTACGAGCAGTACTTC. Protein sequence: CASSQVNSGAYEQYF.

This clonotype was seen at least ten times. This chain links TRBV29-1 with TRBJ2-2, with 9 bases lining up with TRBD2. Germline values: CDR1 SQVTM, CDR2 ANQGSEA. The ends lost 8 bases at V and 4 bases at J; junction bases unmatched: 8. This CDR3 has 14 residues. CDR3 DNA: TGCAGCATATTAGCGGGAGCTCCCACCGGGGAGCTGTTTTTT. This sequence encodes CSILAGAPTGELFF.